This T cell receptor beta chain emerged from a study of T-cell memory formation after mild COVID-19. Study-wide findings and caveats: The study detected some responding clones in pre-infection memory, suggesting cross-reactive memory joined. Researchers could not confirm that second-wave clones peaking on day 37 targeted SARS-CoV-2.

TCRdb re-called the 5' RACE reads through MiXCR, storing one row per CDR3 protein. The sample includes approximately 290,000 distinct CDR3 sequences, approximately 19% seen only once; the top ten take 20% to 25%. This CDR3 has 12 amino acids. V dropped 2 bases and J dropped 4 bases, with 6 bases sitting between them. Germline assignment: CDR1 MNHEY and CDR2 SVGEGT. About this clonotype itself: Its specificity is unknown.

Sequences were obtained from PBMCs or a T cell subset sorted from them (not recorded which). The chain links TRBV6-2 or TRBV6-3 to TRBJ2-7; D unclear. The receptor's source is a man aged 18 to 35 who had mild COVID-19 (a few samples of this study predate the infection). Cell type and time point are not known. The CDR3 region has the DNA TGTGCCAGCAGTTACGCCGTTTACGAGCAGTACTTC. It codes for CASSYAVYEQYF.